Listed below are T cell receptor beta chains from one sample, sequenced in a study of CD8+ T cells in alopecia areata. The table came from immunoSEQ multiplex PCR; TCRdb's copy has only in-frame clones and leaves some out. The sample carries about 210,000 clones, 50% to 75% recorded once. The sample was CD4+ T cells sorted from blood, taken at week 4, from a patient treated with tofacitinib. The receptors were sampled from a human donor with alopecia areata. Both conserved end residues are part of each CDR3. The D gene is left open where the match is weak. Size tells how often a clone was seen (once, few, many) or the class of an expanded clone, and some rows leave it out.

d_call	v_call	clone_size	j_call	cdr3_aa	cdr3_nt
.	TRBV7-8	.	TRBJ1-5	CASSLDSNQPQHF	TGTGCCAGCAGCCTCGACAGTAATCAGCCCCAGCATTTT
TRBD1	TRBV6-4	.	TRBJ1-1	CASRRTGNTEAFF	TGTGCCAGCAGGAGGACAGGGAACACTGAAGCTTTCTTT
.	TRBV29-1	.	TRBJ1-2	CSVHKQGGGYTF	TGCAGCGTTCACAAACAGGGAGGCGGCTACACCTTC
.	TRBV7-9	.	TRBJ1-2	CASSASGDNYGYTF	TGTGCCAGCAGCGCCTCGGGGGACAACTATGGCTACACCTTC
.	TRBV2	.	TRBJ2-1	CASRLGNEQFF	TGTGCCAGCCGGCTGGGGAATGAGCAGTTCTTC
.	TRBV2	.	TRBJ1-2	CASTEEGYGYTF	TGTGCCAGCACGGAGGAAGGCTATGGCTACACCTTC
.	TRBV7-3	.	TRBJ2-3	CASSSTSSSTDTQYF	TGTGCCAGCAGTTCTACATCTTCTAGCACAGATACGCAGTATTTT
.	TRBV6-1	.	TRBJ1-2	CASSRASDYGYTF	TGTGCCAGCAGTCGGGCAAGCGACTATGGCTACACCTTC
.	TRBV9	.	TRBJ1-2	CASSVATSGNYGYTF	TGTGCCAGCAGCGTAGCAACGTCAGGGAACTATGGCTACACCTTC
.	TRBV5-6	.	TRBJ1-1	CASSFARAREAFF	TGTGCCAGCAGCTTCGCCAGGGCACGTGAAGCTTTCTTT
.	TRBV6-5	.	TRBJ1-1	CASRRPMNTEAFF	TGTGCCAGCAGGAGACCTATGAACACTGAAGCTTTCTTT
.	TRBV5-1	.	TRBJ2-3	CASSFGGPRDTQYF	TGCGCCAGCAGCTTCGGGGGACCCCGGGATACGCAGTATTTT
.	TRBV11-2	.	TRBJ1-2	CASSADRDGYGYTF	TGTGCCAGCAGCGCCGACCGGGACGGCTATGGCTACACCTTC
TRBD1	TRBV29-1	.	TRBJ2-5	CSADRGRETQYF	TGCAGCGCCGACAGGGGGCGGGAGACCCAGTACTTC
TRBD1	TRBV4-1	.	TRBJ2-7	CASSQGTGDYEQYF	TGCGCCAGCAGCCAAGGGACAGGGGACTACGAGCAGTACTTC
.	TRBV5-1	once	TRBJ2-5	CASSLGQETQYF	TGCGCCAGCAGCTTGGGGCAGGAGACCCAGTACTTC
.	TRBV30	.	TRBJ1-3	CAWDRPRDSGNTIYF	TGTGCCTGGGACCGCCCGAGGGACTCTGGAAACACCATATATTTT
.	TRBV4-3	.	TRBJ1-2	CASSLEPGANYGYTF	TGCGCCAGCAGCCTCGAACCAGGGGCTAACTATGGCTACACCTTC
.	TRBV29-1	.	TRBJ2-7	CSVGEGRPYEQYF	TGCAGCGTTGGAGAAGGGAGGCCCTACGAGCAGTACTTC
.	TRBV4-1	.	TRBJ2-5	CASSQGSRVGAQYF	TGCGCCAGCAGCCAAGGGAGCCGGGTGGGGGCCCAGTACTTC
TRBD1	TRBV5-1	.	TRBJ1-1	CASSEGQGRYDTEAFF	TGCGCCAGCAGCGAGGGACAGGGGCGTTATGACACTGAAGCTTTCTTT
.	TRBV29-1	.	TRBJ1-2	CSVWTEHGYTF	TGCAGCGTTTGGACGGAACATGGCTACACCTTC
TRBD1	TRBV4-1	.	TRBJ1-2	CASSQDPRGTELYGYTF	TGCGCCAGCAGCCAAGATCCCCGGGGGACAGAGCTCTATGGCTACACCTTC
.	TRBV2	.	TRBJ1-4	CASRSFVEKLFF	TGTGCCAGCCGGTCCTTTGTTGAAAAACTGTTTTTT
TRBD1	TRBV4-2	.	TRBJ1-4	CASSQGGQGTEKLFF	TGTGCCAGCAGCCAAGGAGGACAGGGGACTGAAAAACTGTTTTTT
.	TRBV6-5	.	TRBJ2-2	CASMEIANTGELFF	TGTGCCAGCATGGAGATCGCGAACACCGGGGAGCTGTTTTTT
TRBD1	TRBV16	.	TRBJ1-1	CASSHSGQPSMNTEAFF	TGTGCCAGCAGCCATTCGGGACAGCCTTCAATGAACACTGAAGCTTTCTTT
.	TRBV7-2	.	TRBJ2-3	CASSLDPSTDTQYF	TGTGCCAGCAGCTTGGATCCTAGCACAGATACGCAGTATTTT
.	TRBV4-2	few	TRBJ2-2	CASSQDAGRTGELFF	TGTGCCAGCAGCCAAGACGCAGGGCGCACCGGGGAGCTGTTTTTT
TRBD1	TRBV4-3	.	TRBJ1-2	CASSQRDRGSGYTF	TGCGCCAGCAGCCAACGGGACAGGGGTTCTGGCTACACCTTC
TRBD1	TRBV30	.	TRBJ1-5	CAWSTGTGGSNQPQHF	TGTGCCTGGAGTACGGGGACAGGCGGTAGCAATCAGCCCCAGCATTTT
TRBD1	TRBV5-6	.	TRBJ1-2	CASSWGQGSYGYTF	TGTGCCAGCAGCTGGGGACAGGGCTCCTATGGCTACACCTTC
.	TRBV30	.	TRBJ2-7	CAWRGGTYEQYF	TGTGCCTGGAGAGGGGGTACCTACGAGCAGTACTTC
.	TRBV7-3	few	TRBJ1-2	CASSLMEGGYTF	TGTGCCAGCAGCCTAATGGAGGGAGGCTACACCTTC
.	TRBV5-1	.	TRBJ2-7	CASSLDSGYEQYF	TGCGCCAGCAGCTTGGATTCCGGCTACGAGCAGTACTTC
.	TRBV5-6	.	TRBJ2-4	CASSPQGAKNIQYF	TGTGCCAGCAGCCCGCAGGGGGCCAAAAACATTCAGTACTTC
.	TRBV15	.	TRBJ2-5	CATSSRTTGEETQYF	TGTGCCACCAGCTCCCGGACCACGGGGGAAGAGACCCAGTACTTC
.	TRBV2	.	TRBJ1-1	CASRSGNTEAFF	TGTGCCAGCAGATCAGGGAACACTGAAGCTTTCTTT
TRBD1	TRBV7-2	few	TRBJ1-2	CASSLVKGAGYGYTF	TGTGCCAGCAGCTTAGTGAAGGGGGCCGGTTATGGCTACACCTTC
.	TRBV30	few	TRBJ1-2	CAWTRGLGGGYTF	TGTGCCTGGACCCGGGGCCTCGGCGGTGGCTACACCTTC
.	TRBV5-6	.	TRBJ1-2	CASSFKGGYGYTF	TGTGCCAGCAGCTTCAAGGGCGGCTATGGCTACACCTTC
.	TRBV4-1	few	TRBJ2-5	CASSQDGRRETQYF	TGCGCCAGCAGCCAAGATGGCAGGAGAGAGACCCAGTACTTC
.	TRBV20-1	.	TRBJ1-1	CSARKQVEAFF	TGCAGTGCTAGAAAACAAGTTGAAGCTTTCTTT
TRBD2	TRBV18	few	TRBJ2-1	CASSPFEAGGPVEQFF	TGTGCCAGCTCACCCTTCGAGGCGGGGGGGCCGGTTGAGCAGTTCTTC
.	TRBV29-1	once	TRBJ2-5	CSVAHLETQYF	TGCAGCGTTGCCCACCTAGAGACCCAGTACTTC
TRBD1	TRBV5-6	.	TRBJ1-2	CASSLTGEPNYGYTF	TGTGCCAGCAGCTTGACAGGGGAGCCTAACTATGGCTACACCTTC
TRBD1	TRBV25-1	few	TRBJ1-4	CASSQPGQGLEKLFF	TGTGCCAGCTCCCAACCTGGACAGGGGCTTGAAAAACTGTTTTTT
.	TRBV15	.	TRBJ1-1	CATSRDRNTEAFF	TGTGCCACCAGCAGAGATCGGAACACTGAAGCTTTCTTT
.	TRBV30	.	TRBJ1-2	CAWRTGTDGYTF	TGTGCCTGGAGAACCGGGACGGATGGCTACACCTTC
.	TRBV30	.	TRBJ2-1	CARRTGADNEQFF	TGTGCCCGGAGGACCGGGGCCGACAATGAGCAGTTCTTC
.	TRBV2	.	TRBJ1-1	CASISKTWWNTEAFF	TGTGCCAGCATTTCGAAGACCTGGTGGAACACTGAAGCTTTCTTT
.	TRBV18	.	TRBJ2-5	CASSPGRTQETQYF	TGTGCCAGCTCACCAGGCAGGACACAAGAGACCCAGTACTTC
.	TRBV7-2	.	TRBJ2-7	CASSTYTGSDEQYF	TGTGCCAGCAGCACGTACACAGGGTCTGACGAGCAGTACTTC
.	TRBV7-2	few	TRBJ1-3	CASSLAIGADTIYF	TGTGCCAGCAGCTTAGCGATAGGGGCGGACACCATATATTTT